This T cell receptor (beta chain) originates from a study of cytomegalovirus exposure and HLA in healthy donors. A multiplex PCR was run with 60 Vbeta primers and 13 Jbeta primers. TCRdb keeps only in-frame clones here, not all; method: immunoSEQ multiplex PCR. The sample contains about 150,000 clones, 60% to 85% of which appear only once. The germline V gene has CDR1 SGHRS and CDR2 YFSETQ. The CDR3 contains 13 residues. J was trimmed by 6 bases and V by 4 bases; bases with no gene match: 4. This clone turned up a few times. The clonotype was recovered from a woman aged 40-49 years in good health and CMV-seronegative. The chain employs TRBV5-1 and TRBJ2-5, with 9 bases aligning to TRBD1. The sample comprised PBMCs. This CDR3 reads CASSPGQGQTQYF. The CDR3 DNA is TGCGCCAGCAGCCCCGGACAGGGGCAGACCCAGTACTTC. The variable domain in full, with the rest retrieved from reference TRBV5-1 and TRBJ2-5, is KAGVTQTPRYLIKTRGQQVTLSCSPISGHRSVSWYQQTPGQGLQFLFEYFSETQRNKGNFPGRFSGRQFSNSRSEMNVSTLELGDSALYLCASSPGQGQTQYFGPGTRLLVL.